A single sample is the source of the 26 T cell receptor beta chains below, sequenced in a study of blood T cells in healthy people across ages. PCR was performed a second time for about 7 to 12 cycles using a sample-barcoded 5' primer and a J-beta primer mix. From the 5' RACE reads, TCRdb called clonotypes with MiXCR, one entry per CDR3 protein. Of 350,000 to 450,000 distinct CDR3 sequences listed, about 52% were seen once; the top ten hold 51%. Material for sequencing was blood. The receptors stem from a man in his sixties in good health.

In this sample, this clonotype turned up many times. The rearrangement joins TRBV2 to TRBJ2-7; no firm D call. V was shortened by 3 bases and J by 2 bases, with 5 bases between the two germline ends. CDR1 and CDR2 from the germline V gene are SNHLY and FYNNEI. This CDR3 comprises 12 residues. The CDR3 sequence is CASSDTAYEQYF. The CDR3 DNA reads as TGTGCCAGCAGTGACACAGCCTACGAGCAGTACTTC. The full variable domain, its missing parts supplied by reference TRBV2 and TRBJ2-7, is EPEVTQTPSHQVTQMGQEVILRCVPISNHLYFYWYRQILGQKVEFLVSFYNNEISEKSEIFDDQFSVERPDGSNFTLKIRSTKLEDSAMYFCASSDTAYEQYFGPGTRLTVT.

This clonotype was detected a few times. V gene TRBV5-1 combines with J gene TRBJ2-4, with a possible D match to TRBD1 (5 bases). Germline V gene sequence: CDR1 SGHRS, CDR2 YFSETQ. Trimming took 0 bases from V and 6 from J, leaving 10 bases between them. CDR3 length: 14 residues. CDR3 residues: CASSLGRGGNIQYF. Written as DNA, the CDR3 is TGCGCCAGCAGCTTGGGAAGGGGCGGAAACATTCAGTACTTC. Supplemented by reference TRBV5-1 and TRBJ2-4, the full variable domain reads KAGVTQTPRYLIKTRGQQVTLSCSPISGHRSVSWYQQTPGQGLQFLFEYFSETQRNKGNFPGRFSGRQFSNSRSEMNVSTLELGDSALYLCASSLGRGGNIQYFGAGTRLSVL.

This clonotype has just a few counts. The gene calls are TRBV3-1 and TRBJ2-3; D gene unclear. Trimming cost V 7 bases and J 1 base, with 6 bases left between them. CDR3 length equals 12 residues. Germline CDR1 reads LGHDT; CDR2 reads YNNKEL (reference sequence). CDR3 sequence: CASTVGTDTQYF. As DNA, the CDR3 is TGTGCCAGCACCGTGGGCACAGATACGCAGTATTTT.

The CDR3 DNA sequence: TGTGCCAGCGCACTTCAGAGCTCCTACAATGAGCAGTTCTTC. Translated, it gives CASALQSSYNEQFF. This chain uses TRBV6-6 with TRBJ2-1; D unresolved. This CDR3 is 14 amino acids long. The V and J ends lost 8 bases and 0 bases respectively, with 11 bases between them. The germline V gene has CDR1 MNHNY and CDR2 SVGAGI (reference sequence).

A note on this clonotype: A read error may be the cause here, since a much bigger clone is one base away. The J gene is TRBJ2-3, the V gene TRBV27, with D possibly being TRBD2 (6 bases). Germline assignment: CDR1 MNHEY and CDR2 SMNVEV (reference sequence). V lost 6 bases and J 0 bases, leaving 13 bases between the germline ends. The CDR3 length is 15 residues. CDR3 bases: TGTGCCAGCAGGTTTATAGGGACTAGCACAGATACGCAGTATTTT. The encoded protein is CASRFIGTSTDTQYF.

The table lists this clonotype with a few counts. The chain couples TRBV6-2 or TRBV6-3 to TRBJ2-4; D may be TRBD1 (5 bases). CDR1 is MNHEY, CDR2 SVGEGT, per germline. This CDR3 is built from 17 residues. The V gene lost 6 bases and the J gene lost 1 base, with 19 bases spanning the gap. The CDR3 spells CASSRLSQGRAKNIQYF. The DNA of the CDR3 is TGTGCCAGCAGCCGCCTCTCGCAGGGTCGCGCCAAAAACATTCAGTACTTC.

The sample holds many counts of this clonotype. This chain joins TRBV10-3 and TRBJ2-7; D unresolved. There are 13 residues in the CDR3. Germline V gene data show CDR1 as ENHRY and CDR2 as SYGVKD. Between the trimmed V and J ends, which lost 6 bases and 4 bases, there was a span of 13 bases. CDR3 in amino acids: CAISLTEWYEQYF. The CDR3 DNA is TGTGCCATCAGCCTAACGGAGTGGTACGAGCAGTACTTC.

This clonotype has more than one count but fewer than ten. The chain is built from TRBV6-1 and TRBJ2-1, with 7 bases lining up with TRBD1. This CDR3 is 16 amino acids long. The germline V gene encodes CDR1 MNHNS and CDR2 SASEGT. The trim removed 7 bases at V and 0 bases at J, leaving 9 bases unmatched. The CDR3: CASKRQGTYSYNEQFF. The CDR3 DNA reads as TGTGCCAGCAAGCGACAGGGTACGTACTCCTACAATGAGCAGTTCTTC.

This clonotype was detected ten times or more. The chain recombines TRBV29-1 with TRBJ2-6; D uncertain. Germline V gene sequence: CDR1 SQVTM, CDR2 ANQGSEA. This CDR3 is 14 amino acids long. Trimming pared 6 bases from V and 0 bases from J, leaving 9 bases between. This CDR3 is CSVTHGSGANVLTF. CDR3 sequence (DNA): TGCAGCGTCACACACGGCTCTGGGGCCAACGTCCTGACTTTC.

The chain joins TRBV21-1 to TRBJ1-5; the D call TRBD1 from the table was never checked on the DNA. TRBV21-1 corresponds to a pseudogene. The CDR3 runs to 16 residues. CDR3 bases: TGTGCCAGCACCCCACCCTCGACAGGGACAACTCAGCCCCAGCATTTT. Protein product: CASTPPSTGTTQPQHF.

The rearrangement uses TRBV28 and TRBJ1-5; 10 bases match TRBD1. This CDR3 spans 16 amino acids. V shed 10 bases and J 3 bases; nucleotides not matched to a gene: 12. CDR1 and CDR2 (germline): MDHEN, SYDVKM. CDR3 DNA: TGTGCCACCGGGCTTGAGGACAGGGGGATCAATCAGCCCCAGCATTTT. Amino acid sequence: CATGLEDRGINQPQHF.

The J gene is TRBJ2-4, the V gene TRBV10-3, with 7 positions matching TRBD2. Germline trimming cut 8 bases from V and 0 bases from J; bases unmatched to any gene: 1. The CDR3 has 13 residues. Germline values: CDR1 ENHRY, CDR2 SYGVKD. In nucleotides, the CDR3 is TGTGCCATCGGGGGGGTAGCCAAAAACATTCAGTACTTC. As protein: CAIGGVAKNIQYF.

This clonotype was observed once. This rearrangement joins TRBV6-6 to TRBJ2-1; the match to TRBD2 covers 8 bases. The CDR3 extends over 16 amino acids. V lost 6 bases to trimming and J lost 3 bases; unmatched junction nucleotides: 10. Per the germline V gene, CDR1 is MNHNY and CDR2 is SVGAGI (reference sequence). Written as DNA, the CDR3 is TGTGCCAGCAGGGATCTAGGGCGGGGGGACTACAATGAGCAGTTCTTC. Protein sequence: CASRDLGRGDYNEQFF.

This chain links TRBV7-2 with TRBJ2-3; 8 bases fit TRBD2. Trimming took 3 bases from V and 3 from J; bases not matched to a gene: 8. The CDR3 totals 16 residues. CDR1 SGHTA and CDR2 FQGNSA come from the germline V gene. CDR3 amino acids: CASSFRIAGSTDTQYF. CDR3 sequence (DNA): TGTGCCAGCAGCTTTCGAATAGCGGGATCTACAGATACGCAGTATTTT.

The rearrangement uses TRBV18 and TRBJ2-1; weak D call: TRBD2 (5 bases). This CDR3 comprises 15 residues. Trimming shortened V by 3 bases and J by 7 bases, and 16 bases separated the two germline ends. CDR1 KGHSH and CDR2 LQKENI come from the germline V gene. CDR3 nucleotide sequence: TGTGCCAGCTCACCGGCGGGCGGCGGAATAAATGAGCAGTTCTTC. Translation: CASSPAGGGINEQFF.

This clonotype showed up just a few times. The chain has TRBV5-1 and TRBJ2-1; D remains ambiguous. Germline V gene sequence: CDR1 SGHRS, CDR2 YFSETQ. The ends were cut back, 5 bases at V and 3 bases at J, with 15 bases in the middle. The CDR3 extends over 15 amino acids. As DNA, the CDR3 is TGCGCCAGCAGAGTGGAAGCACCAGGCTACAATGAGCAGTTCTTC. The encoded protein is CASRVEAPGYNEQFF.

The chain uses TRBV6-6 and TRBJ2-7; TRBD2 matches at 11 bases. J gave up 7 bases and V 6 bases, and 8 bases lay outside the gene matches. Germline assignment: CDR1 MNHNY and CDR2 SVGAGI (reference sequence). The CDR3 has 14 residues. CDR3 sequence: CASRPGLAADEQYF. CDR3 bases: TGTGCCAGCAGACCGGGACTAGCGGCGGATGAGCAGTACTTC.

This clonotype has a single count. The junction departs from the called germline gene at one end, perhaps through a read error. The chain carries TRBV12-3 or TRBV12-4 and TRBJ2-1, with TRBD2 matching 13 bases. The CDR3 consists of 18 residues. CDR3 residues: CACSPGTSGIGKNNEQFF. The DNA for the CDR3 is TGTGCCTGCAGCCCAGGGACTAGCGGGATTGGTAAGAACAATGAGCAGTTCTTC.

The table lists this clonotype with a count of one. The chain couples TRBV20-1 to TRBJ2-3; TRBD2 aligns across 12 bases. The CDR3 extends over 17 amino acids. Trimming at V came to 6 bases and at J to 0 bases, leaving 10 bases not matched to a gene. Germline CDR1 DFQATT, CDR2 SNEGSKA (reference sequence). The CDR3 protein is CSAHPTSGGSSTDTQYF. CDR3 sequence (DNA): TGCAGTGCCCACCCTACTAGCGGGGGGTCTAGCACAGATACGCAGTATTTT.

This clonotype was seen a handful of times. J is TRBJ2-1 and V is TRBV7-8, with TRBD1 identical over 10 bases. J lost 4 bases, V lost 3 bases, and 6 bases had no gene match. The CDR3 totals 16 residues. CDR1 and CDR2 from the germline V gene are SGHVS and FQNEAQ. The CDR3 sequence: CASSLGDRGLYNEQFF. The CDR3 nucleotides are TGTGCCAGCAGCTTGGGCGACAGGGGGCTATACAATGAGCAGTTCTTC.

DNA of the CDR3: TGTGCCAGCAGTTTAATAGTGAACACTGAAGCTTTCTTT. This gives the protein CASSLIVNTEAFF. The chain links TRBV6-6 to TRBJ1-1; D not resolved. V lost 4 bases, J lost 0 bases, and 6 bases lay in between. The CDR3 has 13 residues. The germline CDR1 and CDR2 sequences are MNHNY and SVGAGI (reference sequence).

The chain joins TRBV6-5 to TRBJ2-3; 9 bases fit TRBD2. V was clipped by 5 bases and J by 1 base; unmatched bases: 4. Germline V gene lookup returns CDR1 MNHEY and CDR2 SVGAGI. The CDR3 extends over 15 amino acids. The CDR3 coding sequence is TGTGCCAGCAGTCCTGGACTAGCGCGCACAGATACGCAGTATTTT. Its protein is CASSPGLARTDTQYF.

This chain joins TRBV7-2 and TRBJ1-2; D is perhaps TRBD1 (5 bases). The V end was cut by 5 bases, the J end by 8 bases, with 15 bases between. From germline, CDR1 is SGHTA and CDR2 FQGNSA. The CDR3 covers 13 residues. This CDR3 reads CASSRFGGEGYTF. The DNA of the CDR3 is TGTGCCAGCAGCCGCTTCGGGGGTGAAGGCTACACCTTC.

J is TRBJ2-1 and V is TRBV25-1, with D perhaps TRBD2 (5 bases). Trimming shortened V by 6 bases and J by 5 bases, and 14 bases separated the two germline ends. This CDR3 is 14 amino acids long. Germline loops: CDR1 MGHDK, CDR2 SYGVNS. CDR3 amino acids: CASSVLGLHNEQFF. DNA for the CDR3: TGTGCCAGCAGCGTACTAGGACTCCACAATGAGCAGTTCTTC.

The sample holds many counts of this clonotype. The chain's CDR3 is CSARDLISDTQYF. CDR3 nucleotides: TGCAGTGCTAGAGACCTAATCTCGGATACGCAGTATTTT. The genes are TRBV20-1 and TRBJ2-3; D gene ambiguous. V was pared by 0 bases and J by 6 bases, with 10 bases between. The germline V gene encodes CDR1 DFQATT and CDR2 SNEGSKA (reference sequence). The CDR3 has 13 amino acids.

This clonotype was counted only a few times. This chain links TRBV29-1 with TRBJ1-1; D is ambiguous. The V gene's germline CDR1 is SQVTM and CDR2 ANQGSEA. The V end lost 6 bases, the J end lost 2 bases, and 4 bases lay between the germline ends. The CDR3 length is 10 residues. The CDR3 spells CSVQNTEAFF. In DNA, the CDR3 is TGCAGCGTCCAAAACACTGAAGCTTTCTTT.